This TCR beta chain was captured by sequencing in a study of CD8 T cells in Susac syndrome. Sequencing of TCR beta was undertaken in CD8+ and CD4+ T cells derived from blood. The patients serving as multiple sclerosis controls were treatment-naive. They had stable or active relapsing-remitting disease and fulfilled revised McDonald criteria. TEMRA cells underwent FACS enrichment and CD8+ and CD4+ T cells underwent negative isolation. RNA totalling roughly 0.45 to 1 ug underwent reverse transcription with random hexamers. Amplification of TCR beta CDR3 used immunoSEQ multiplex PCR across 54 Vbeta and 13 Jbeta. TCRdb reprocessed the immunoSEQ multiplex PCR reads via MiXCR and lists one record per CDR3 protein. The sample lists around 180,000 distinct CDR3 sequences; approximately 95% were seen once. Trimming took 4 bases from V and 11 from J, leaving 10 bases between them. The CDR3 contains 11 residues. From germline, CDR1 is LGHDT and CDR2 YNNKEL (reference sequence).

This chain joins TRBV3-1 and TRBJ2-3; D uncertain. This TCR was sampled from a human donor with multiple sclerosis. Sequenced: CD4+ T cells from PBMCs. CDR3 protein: CASSPGGGQYF. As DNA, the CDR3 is TGTGCCAGCAGCCCCGGCGGTGGGCAGTATTTT.